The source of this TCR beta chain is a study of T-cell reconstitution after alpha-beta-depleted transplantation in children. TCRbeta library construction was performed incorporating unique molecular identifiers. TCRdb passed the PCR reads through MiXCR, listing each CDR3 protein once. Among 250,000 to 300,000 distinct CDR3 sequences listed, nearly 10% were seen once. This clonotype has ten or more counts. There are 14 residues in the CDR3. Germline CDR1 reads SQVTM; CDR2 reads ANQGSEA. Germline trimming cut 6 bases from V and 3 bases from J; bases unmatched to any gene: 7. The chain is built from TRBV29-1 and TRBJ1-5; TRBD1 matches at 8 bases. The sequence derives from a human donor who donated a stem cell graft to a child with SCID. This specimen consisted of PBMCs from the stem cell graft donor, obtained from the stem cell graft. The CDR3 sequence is CSVETGEFNQPQHF. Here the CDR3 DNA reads TGCAGCGTAGAGACAGGGGAGTTCAATCAGCCCCAGCATTTT.